The 19 T cell receptor beta chains given below trace back to one sample, sequenced in a study of T cells in Graves' hyperthyroidism and ophthalmopathy. From RNA transcripts, TCR beta CDR3 regions were amplified. First-round RT-PCR targeting the TCR CDR3 was performed with the HTBI primer set. Using its own MiXCR run on the multiplex PCR reads, TCRdb lists one record per CDR3 protein. The sample records under 250,000 distinct CDR3 sequences, approximately 25% being singletons. The sequenced sample consisted of blood. The receptors stem from a woman aged 40-49 years with Graves' ophthalmopathy.

This clonotype was recorded at least ten times. The J gene is TRBJ2-7, the V gene TRBV10-3; TRBD2 might be the D (5 bases). The CDR3 is 13 residues long. CDR1 ENHRY and CDR2 SYGVKD come from the germline V gene. V lost 3 bases, J lost 6 bases, and 12 bases lay in between. CDR3 protein: CAISEGREGEQYF. CDR3 sequence (DNA): TGTGCCATCAGTGAAGGGAGAGAAGGCGAGCAGTACTTC.

This clonotype was observed many times. The chain employs TRBV6-1 and TRBJ1-3, with 7 positions matching TRBD1. Germline V gene lookup returns CDR1 MNHNS and CDR2 SASEGT. The CDR3 covers 14 residues. V dropped 7 bases and J dropped 6; count of bases not matched to a gene: 9. CDR3 loop: CASTRGGGENTIYF. Here the CDR3 DNA reads TGTGCCAGCACCCGAGGGGGCGGAGAAAACACCATATATTTT.

Ten or more counts support this clonotype. This chain uses TRBV5-1 with TRBJ2-7; D gene unclear. V lost 5 bases and J lost 3, with 15 bases in between. CDR1 SGHRS and CDR2 YFSETQ come from the germline V gene. This CDR3 contains 14 residues. The CDR3 coding sequence is TGCGCCAGCAGTATAGTGGCAGGCCTCTACGAGCAGTACTTC. Translated: CASSIVAGLYEQYF.

This clonotype was seen only a few times. V gene TRBV25-1 combines with J gene TRBJ1-6, with D unresolved. The V gene lost 3 bases and the J gene lost 7 bases, with 7 bases spanning the gap. Germline V CDR1 and CDR2: MGHDK, SYGVNS. CDR3 length: 13 residues. The chain's CDR3 is CASSDGRNSPLHF. The CDR3 DNA follows: TGTGCCAGCAGTGACGGTAGAAATTCACCCCTCCACTTT.

This clonotype was counted at least ten times. This chain connects TRBV20-1 to TRBJ2-7, with TRBD2 matching over 10 bases. The CDR3 contains 17 residues. The V gene's germline CDR1 is DFQATT and CDR2 SNEGSKA (reference sequence). The trim removed 0 bases at V and 1 base at J, leaving 9 bases unmatched. This CDR3 is CSARDLAGAPLSYEQYF. The DNA of the CDR3 is TGCAGTGCTAGAGACCTAGCGGGGGCTCCCCTTTCCTACGAGCAGTACTTC.

This clonotype was counted ten times or more. The chain has TRBV7-6 and TRBJ1-1, with 7 bases fitting TRBD1. This CDR3 is built from 13 residues. Per germline, CDR1 SGHVS and CDR2 FNYEAQ. J gave up 7 bases and V 5 bases, and 7 bases lay outside the gene matches. CDR3 in amino acids: CASSPARTGEAFF. The CDR3 DNA is TGTGCCAGCAGCCCCGCTAGGACAGGTGAAGCTTTCTTT.

This clonotype was seen ten or more times. The V call is TRBV20-1, the J call TRBJ2-2; 11 nucleotides line up with TRBD2. Germline V gene lookup returns CDR1 DFQATT and CDR2 SNEGSKA (reference sequence). The CDR3 totals 16 residues. The V gene end was trimmed by 6 bases and the J gene end by 2 bases; junction bases not matched to a gene: 8. CDR3 amino acids: CSAEGSGRANTGELFF. CDR3 coding DNA: TGCAGTGCCGAAGGTAGCGGGAGGGCCAACACCGGGGAGCTGTTTTTT.

About this clonotype: A much larger clone lies one base from this, so it may be a read error. CDR3 sequence (DNA): TGTGCCAGCAGTTTATTTAATTCACCCCTCCACTTT. Its protein is CASSLFNSPLHF. The gene calls are TRBV12-3 or TRBV12-4 and TRBJ1-6; D not resolved. There are 12 residues in the CDR3. V lost 2 bases and J lost 6, with 2 bases in between.

This clonotype was found many times. This rearrangement joins TRBV28 to TRBJ2-2, with D perhaps TRBD2 (5 bases). Germline CDR1 reads MDHEN; CDR2 reads SYDVKM. The CDR3 extends over 14 amino acids. V lost 6 bases to trimming and J lost 0 bases, with 8 bases between them. This chain's CDR3 is CASRPGTNTGELFF. The CDR3 region has the DNA TGTGCCAGCAGGCCGGGAACGAACACCGGGGAGCTGTTTTTT.

This clonotype was detected many times. The chain employs TRBV7-2 and TRBJ1-1, with D possibly TRBD1 on 5 matching bases. The CDR3 has 15 amino acids. The V gene's germline CDR1 is SGHTA and CDR2 FQGNSA. Trimming cost V 2 bases and J 0 bases, with 10 bases left between them. Here the CDR3 reads CASSLHGTLNTEAFF. In DNA, the CDR3 is TGTGCCAGCAGCTTACATGGGACGCTGAACACTGAAGCTTTCTTT. The variable domain in full, with the rest retrieved from reference TRBV7-2 and TRBJ1-1, is GAGVSQSPSNKVTEKGKDVELRCDPISGHTALYWYRQSLGQGLEFLIYFQGNSAPDKSGLPSDRFSAERTGGSVSTLTIQRTQQEDSAVYLCASSLHGTLNTEAFFGQGTRLTVV.

There are many counts of this clonotype. CDR3 bases: TGTGCCAGCAGTTTCCCGGGACGGGGGAACACCGGGGAGCTGTTTTTT. Encoded protein: CASSFPGRGNTGELFF. The V and J genes are TRBV28 and TRBJ2-2; D could derive from TRBD1 or TRBD2 (5 bases each). V was shortened by 3 bases and J by 1 base, with 12 bases between the two germline ends. The CDR3 runs 16 residues. Germline CDR1 reads MDHEN; CDR2 reads SYDVKM.

This clonotype was found many times. The chain has TRBV9 and TRBJ1-2; D is unclear. Trimming pared 4 bases from V and 8 bases from J, leaving 15 bases between. The CDR3 length is 13 residues. Germline V lookup: CDR1 SGDLS, CDR2 YYNGEE. For the CDR3, the DNA is TGTGCCAGCAGCCCCCAATTGACTGGCGGCTACACCTTC. As protein: CASSPQLTGGYTF.

The rearrangement links TRBV9 to TRBJ2-7; a weak D match, TRBD1 (6 bases). Germline V gives CDR1 SGDLS, CDR2 YYNGEE. This CDR3 spans 14 amino acids. Between the trimmed V and J ends, which lost 3 bases and 7 bases, there was a span of 17 bases. CDR3 DNA sequence: TGTGCCAGCAGCGCCCCAGGGGTACGAGGGGAGCAGTACTTC. It yields the protein CASSAPGVRGEQYF.

This clonotype was detected many times. V gene TRBV20-1 combines with J gene TRBJ1-5; D is undetermined. The CDR3 has 12 residues. V was trimmed by 0 bases and J by 6 bases, leaving 6 bases between them. Germline V gene sequence: CDR1 DFQATT, CDR2 SNEGSKA (reference sequence). Here the CDR3 reads CSARDTTQPQHF. In DNA, the CDR3 is TGCAGTGCTAGAGATACGACTCAGCCCCAGCATTTT.

For this clonotype: At one boundary the junction diverges from the germline segment, which might be a read error. The chain couples TRBV28 to TRBJ2-5, with 7 bases lining up with TRBD1. Germline CDR1 and CDR2: MDHEN and SYDVKM. The CDR3 covers 14 residues. The CDR3 sequence is CANSLEGGAGTQYF. CDR3 sequence (DNA): TGTGCCAACAGTTTAGAAGGGGGCGCGGGGACCCAGTACTTC.

This clonotype came up many times. CDR3 nucleotide sequence: TGCGCCAGCAGCTACGGGACGTACTACGAGCAGTACTTC. Protein sequence: CASSYGTYYEQYF. The chain is built from TRBV5-1 and TRBJ2-7; D is tentatively TRBD1 or TRBD2 (5 bases each). This CDR3 is 13 amino acids long. Per the germline V gene, CDR1 is SGHRS and CDR2 is YFSETQ. Deletions cut 3 bases from V and 3 bases from J, with 10 bases between.

Many counts were recorded for this clonotype. The chain recombines TRBV2 with TRBJ2-5; D is perhaps TRBD2 (6 bases). Trimming cost V 4 bases and J 3 bases, with 12 bases left between them. Germline V gene lookup returns CDR1 SNHLY and CDR2 FYNNEI. The CDR3 is made up of 14 amino acids. The CDR3 reads CASSVLTGEETQYF. The CDR3 DNA sequence: TGTGCCAGCAGTGTCTTAACGGGAGAAGAGACCCAGTACTTC. Looking up the rest from reference TRBV2 and TRBJ2-5 gives the full variable domain: EPEVTQTPSHQVTQMGQEVILRCVPISNHLYFYWYRQILGQKVEFLVSFYNNEISEKSEIFDDQFSVERPDGSNFTLKIRSTKLEDSAMYFCASSVLTGEETQYFGPGTRLLVL.

This clonotype came up many times. The gene calls are TRBV12-3 or TRBV12-4 and TRBJ2-2; 7 bases are a match to TRBD2. The CDR3 length is 19 residues. The V and J ends lost 2 bases and 3 bases, in that order; junction bases with no gene match: 15. The CDR3 loop is CASSLSPPGASGDTGELFF. The CDR3, as DNA: TGTGCCAGCAGTTTATCCCCCCCCGGGGCTAGCGGCGACACCGGGGAGCTGTTTTTT.

There are many counts of this clonotype. V and J are TRBV7-8 and TRBJ2-6; 7 bases map to TRBD1. Germline V gene data show CDR1 as SGHVS and CDR2 as FQNEAQ. Trimming removed 1 base from V and 4 bases from J; junction bases left unmatched: 7. The CDR3 has 17 amino acids. CDR3 nucleotide sequence: TGTGCCAGCAGCTTAGGGGACAGACCTGGCGGGGCCAACGTCCTGACTTTC. Protein product: CASSLGDRPGGANVLTF.